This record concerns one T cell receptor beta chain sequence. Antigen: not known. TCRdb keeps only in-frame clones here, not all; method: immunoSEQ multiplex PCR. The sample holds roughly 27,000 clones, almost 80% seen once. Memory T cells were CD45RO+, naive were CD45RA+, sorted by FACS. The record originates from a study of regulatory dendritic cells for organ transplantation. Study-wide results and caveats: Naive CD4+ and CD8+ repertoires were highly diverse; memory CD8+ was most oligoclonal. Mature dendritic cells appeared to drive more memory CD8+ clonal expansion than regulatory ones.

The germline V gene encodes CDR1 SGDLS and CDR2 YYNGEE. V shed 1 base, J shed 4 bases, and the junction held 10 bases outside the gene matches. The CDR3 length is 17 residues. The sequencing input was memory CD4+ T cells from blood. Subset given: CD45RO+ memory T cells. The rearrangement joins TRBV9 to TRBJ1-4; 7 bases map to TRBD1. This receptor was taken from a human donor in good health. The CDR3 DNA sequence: TGTGCCAGCAGCGTAACAAGGTGGGCAGGGGGTAATGAAAAACTGTTTTTT. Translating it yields CASSVTRWAGGNEKLFF.